This TCR beta chain was retrieved from a study of regulatory T cells in long-lasting Graves disease. At least ten counts were recorded for this clonotype. What it binds is unknown. Relying on iRepertoire HTBI primers and Arm-PCR of CDR3 regions, the team built TCR beta libraries. From the multiplex PCR reads, TCRdb called clonotypes with MiXCR, one entry per CDR3 protein. This sample has more than 450,000 distinct CDR3 sequences; about 12% occur once, and the top ten carry 8.9%. Overall study results and limits: Persistent disease preferred TRBV28, TRBJ1-2 and TRBJ2-5.

The time point denotes: newly diagnosed GD, antithyroid drugs for less than 3 months. Scientists built the TCR library using RNA that was extracted from PBMCs. The V gene lost 8 bases and the J gene lost 4 bases, with 20 bases spanning the gap. This CDR3 region has 15 residues. Germline assignment: CDR1 ENHRY and CDR2 SYGVKD. This sample was shared with a second study, whose subject was T cells in Graves' hyperthyroidism and ophthalmopathy.

The V and J genes are TRBV10-3 and TRBJ1-1, with a weak D call TRBD1 (5 bases). The receptor was derived from a woman in her thirties with Graves disease. Sequencing was performed on peripheral blood mononuclear cells (PBMCs), taken at new diagnosis, from a patient treated with antithyroid drugs. CDR3 in DNA: TGTGCCATCTCCTTCGGGGGACCAGCGGGCACTGAAGCTTTCTTT. Amino acids: CAISFGGPAGTEAFF.